This entry describes one T cell receptor (beta chain). In its sample, this clonotype was seen many times. Its specific antigen is unknown. There are no base qualities to consult, and no much larger clone falls within one base. Amplification of TCR beta CDR3 regions was carried out from RNA transcripts. The first round of RT-PCR for the TCR CDR3 was performed with the HTBI primer set and the Qiagen OneStep RT-PCR kit. Libraries were constructed in a second round of multiplex PCR, after which size selection and purification were performed. Paired-end sequencing of the libraries was performed with 100 bp reads on an Illumina HiSeq2000. The published analysis was carried out like this. Raw data were processed with SOAPnuke, discarding reads with adapters, uncalled bases, mean Phred below 15, or no exact constant-primer or identifier match. High-quality paired reads were merged using COPE v1.2.5, and each unique nucleotide sequence was defined as a clonotype. MiTCR v1.1 was used to align clonotypes to the IMGT TRBV, TRBD and TRBJ reference segments. Analysis was restricted to V-J combinations with a frequency above 0.0001, which covered just over 98% of repertoires. The TCS score was defined as F50 (clonal expansion) divided by E x V (chaos), with BLOSUM62-based TCRdist calculated between CDR3 peptides within each V-J. Welch's t-statistics and random forest reduced fewer than 550 V-J features to under 15, which were used in a naive Bayes classifier (R e1071). TCRdb applied fastp at Q25 and MiXCR to the public reads, then kept only in-frame beta chains. Each entry is one CDR3 protein sequence, shown with its most common DNA and genes. TCRdb, not the original authors, processed these V and J calls. Recorded for this sample are approximately 530,000 distinct CDR3 sequences; 16% of them occurred a single time. The ten largest clonotypes hold about 17% of the sample.

These data belong to a study of T cells in Graves' hyperthyroidism and ophthalmopathy (dated by TCRdb to the late 2010s). Regarding the complete study: Peripheral blood samples were taken at the time of initial diagnosis, prior to any treatment. Prospective prediction of ophthalmopathy was tested in an independent validation cohort consisting of fewer than 20 hyperthyroidism patients and some 16 patients who later progressed to ophthalmopathy. The roughly 94 discovery patients were randomly split 7:3 into training and test sets. Thyroid tissue and blood T-cell repertoires from roughly six Graves' hyperthyroidism patients were also compared in the study. After sampling, hyperthyroidism patients received methimazole starting at 30 mg daily, and ophthalmopathy patients received high-dose intravenous methylprednisolone. The paper reports TCR Vbeta CDR3 sequencing of 140 or so peripheral blood samples: fewer than 50 ophthalmopathy, about 75 hyperthyroidism and 17 progressor patients. TCR V-J signatures able to tell the groups apart were searched for in a discovery cohort of 90 to 100 patients, of whom more than 40 had Graves' ophthalmopathy and under 65 had stable Graves' hyperthyroidism.

A patient counted as having stable Graves' hyperthyroidism if no progression to ophthalmopathy occurred over 18 months of follow-up. Hyperthyroidism patients were newly diagnosed, with disease duration under 2 months, and aged 18 to 65 years. Patients with uncontrolled infections, other autoimmune diseases, pregnancy or lactation were excluded. Diagnoses were based on clinical symptoms, serum thyroxine and TRAb, thyroid ultrasound and orbital computed tomography. PBMCs were isolated from 7.5 to 10 ml of fresh peripheral blood by Ficoll-Paque density gradient centrifugation. Total RNA was extracted with Trizol reagent, and quality was checked on an Agilent 2100 Bioanalyzer. Here is what the overall study found, with its caveats: In cross-validation, a model built on a 13 V-J signature told ophthalmopathy apart from stable hyperthyroidism with approximately 90% sensitivity and 81% to 82% specificity, and in testing the same model reached 80%/75%. Sample size was not statistically predetermined, and blinding of investigators to group allocation was not performed. In validation, the model predicted progression to ophthalmopathy a median of roughly 6.5 months before onset, with about 67% sensitivity and roughly 77% specificity. Most expanded thyroid clonotypes (frequency above 0.001) were also detected in blood, a finding suggesting that blood repertoires may reflect thyroid immune responses.

From the germline V gene, CDR1 is SGHVS and CDR2 is FQNEAQ. Including the terminal cysteine and phenylalanine, the CDR3 comprises 17 residues. The only DNA kept is the CDR3, 51 bases in frame from the first base. V is clipped by 0 bases and J by 2 bases, and the sequence between their germline boundaries is 14 bases long. The specimen was blood. The V and J genes are TRBV7-8 and TRBJ2-4; 6 matching bases give a weak D call of TRBD1. This receptor was identified in a woman between 18 and 29 years old with Graves' hyperthyroidism. At the DNA level, the sequence is TGTGCCAGCAGCTTAGCTTCGACAGGTGGTACCAAAAACATTCAGTACTTC. Its translation reads: CASSLASTGGTKNIQYF.